This paragraph reports one TCR beta chain. This clone was picked up many times. Its antigen is currently not known. No much larger clone exists at a distance of one base, and base qualities are not known. For CDR1 and CDR2, the germline V gene (reference sequence) lists SEHNR and FQNEAQ. The junction carries 15 bases between V and J, which are trimmed by 2 bases and 8 bases respectively. The CDR3 measures 14 amino acids from cysteine to phenylalanine. Left in the record is the CDR3 DNA by itself, 42 bases read in frame from the first base. This record belongs to a study of blood T cell repertoires in COVID-19 (dated by TCRdb to about 2020). About the study as a whole: Collaborator samples came from the United States, Italy and Spain and covered acute and convalescent phases of COVID-19. The material from the prospective study consisted of cDNA or gDNA derived from T cells, B-cell-depleted T cells, or PBMCs. Nearly every sample came with metadata listing a de-identified subject ID, COVID-19 status, age in years and sex. The samples were drawn from two sources: the first 160 participants of the ongoing ImmuneRACE study, and 950 to 1,500 subjects contributed by 6 global collaborators. Deeply sampled blood TCRbeta repertoires from subjects exposed to, actively infected with, or recovered from COVID-19 were included in the dataset. Where available, HLA class I and class II types were taken from metadata supplied by the sample provider and were not determined by assay-based typing. A freely available public database, intended as a resource for researchers studying the immune response to SARS-CoV-2, is where the repertoires were released. What the work shows at the level of the full study, not this receptor alone: The quantity of clinical and demographic metadata differed by source and by participant and was supplied without curation.

TCRbeta CDR3 regions were amplified from genomic DNA by means of the immunoSEQ Assay, a bias-controlled multiplex PCR. As for the original processing: The number of nucleated cells in each sample was estimated by amplification of reference gene primers within the assay. Sequence reads were collapsed and filtered to measure the absolute abundance of every unique TCRbeta CDR3 rearrangement. For each sample, productive Simpson clonality was calculated as the square root of Simpson's diversity index across productive rearrangements. In its TCRdb copy, this immuneACCESS table keeps in-frame sequences only and misses some clones. Where compared with another copy, unresolved V genes explain less than half of these, and the others have no known cause. Clone size and the V and J calls come from that table; the DNA yielded D and trimming. The sample yields a few hundred thousand clones; approximately 80% were counted once. The top ten clonotypes cover about 1.5% of the sample.

Samples from volunteer blood donors who had recovered from COVID-19 were contributed by a second Seattle source. Each collaborating institution followed its own protocols to collect whole blood in K2EDTA tubes. Collaborator samples were shipped for TCRbeta analysis as frozen whole blood, isolated PBMCs, or DNA extracted from either sample type. The chain joins TRBV7-9 to TRBJ1-2; no confident D gene assignment can be made. Sequences were obtained from peripheral blood. The receptor's source is a woman in her thirties or forties who had recovered from COVID-19. The sequence in DNA is TGTGCCAGCAGCTTATACCAGGATTCTGGGGGCTACACCTTC. This gives the protein CASSLYQDSGGYTF.